One sample yielded the 26 T cell receptor beta chains listed below, sequenced in a study of blood T cell repertoires in COVID-19. Sequencing used immunoSEQ multiplex PCR; TCRdb keeps in-frame clones, though not all of them. The repertoire holds around 130,000 clones, 88% seen once, with roughly 2.5% in the top ten. The sequenced material came from peripheral blood. Every receptor here comes from a human donor with COVID-19, enrolled during active disease. The donor label of this sample is uncertain.

The chain employs TRBV5-1 and TRBJ1-2; D unclear. This CDR3 contains 13 residues. Germline V gene sequence: CDR1 SGHRS, CDR2 YFSETQ. V was shortened by 0 bases and J by 4 bases, with 7 bases between the two germline ends. The CDR3: CASSLVEFYGYTF. For the CDR3, the DNA is TGCGCCAGCAGCTTGGTAGAGTTCTATGGCTACACCTTC.

This clone showed up just a few times. V usage is TRBV7-9 and J usage is TRBJ1-1; TRBD1 agrees at 7 bases. The CDR3 contains 19 residues. The J segment lost 2 bases and the V segment lost 4 bases, leaving 19 bases of the junction unmatched. The germline CDR1 and CDR2 sequences are SEHNR and FQNEAQ (reference sequence). The CDR3 here is CASSSPIPGQRTKNTEAFF. CDR3 DNA: TGTGCCAGCAGCTCCCCAATACCGGGACAGCGGACGAAAAACACTGAAGCTTTCTTT.

The chain couples TRBV9 to TRBJ2-7; 9 positions agree with TRBD1. V trimming: 4 bases; J trimming: 6 bases; junction bases outside the gene matches: 5. CDR1 is SGDLS, CDR2 YYNGEE, per germline. The CDR3 loop spans 13 amino acids. The CDR3 sequence is CASSKRQGGEQYF. The CDR3 coding sequence is TGTGCCAGCAGCAAACGACAGGGGGGCGAGCAGTACTTC. The full variable domain, its missing parts supplied by reference TRBV9 and TRBJ2-7, is DSGVTQTPKHLITATGQRVTLRCSPRSGDLSVYWYQQSLDQGLQFLIQYYNGEERAKGNILERFSAQQFPDLHSELNLSSLELGDSALYFCASSKRQGGEQYFGPGTRLTVT.

This clone was recorded a few times. The V call is TRBV7-9, the J call TRBJ1-2, with 10 positions matching TRBD1. The CDR3 covers 16 residues. Germline CDR1 SEHNR, CDR2 FQNEAQ (reference sequence). The V gene end was trimmed by 5 bases and the J gene end by 4 bases; junction bases not matched to a gene: 10. For the CDR3, the DNA is TGTGCCAGCAGCCCGAGGGGGACAGGGGTGGCCTATGGCTACACCTTC. Translated: CASSPRGTGVAYGYTF.

The rearrangement links TRBV2 to TRBJ1-4; D possibly corresponds to TRBD1 (6 bases). The CDR3 is made up of 14 amino acids. The V gene's germline CDR1 is SNHLY and CDR2 FYNNEI. V lost 4 bases and J 4 bases, leaving 10 bases between the germline ends. This CDR3 reads CASSVGQDNEKLFF. The DNA for the CDR3 is TGTGCCAGCAGTGTGGGACAAGATAATGAAAAACTGTTTTTT.

The gene calls are TRBV6-5 and TRBJ1-2; 7 nucleotides align to TRBD1. The CDR3 covers 14 residues. CDR1 and CDR2 (germline): MNHEY, SVGAGI. With V trimmed by 6 bases and J by 3 bases, 7 bases remained unmatched. The CDR3 protein is CASSLQGQHYGYTF. The CDR3 DNA follows: TGTGCCAGCAGCCTACAGGGACAGCACTATGGCTACACCTTC.

Regarding this clone: One end of the junction fails to match germline, which may point to a read error. V usage is TRBV28 and J usage is TRBJ1-1; possible D gene TRBD1, 6 bases. The CDR3 contains 14 residues. Germline CDR1 and CDR2: MDHEN and SYDVKM. CDR3 sequence: CASRAGGARTEAFF. CDR3 nucleotide sequence: TGCGCCAGCAGGGCGGGGGGGGCGCGCACTGAAGCTTTCTTT.

This clone showed up just once. J is TRBJ2-3 and V is TRBV12-3 or TRBV12-4; D call uncertain. V was trimmed by 4 bases and J by 4 bases, leaving 6 bases between them. This CDR3 is built from 12 residues. The CDR3 sequence is CASSYISDTQYF. In DNA, the CDR3 is TGTGCCAGCAGTTATATTTCAGATACGCAGTATTTT.

For the CDR3, the DNA is TGTGCCAGCAAAGACAGGGGTGGCAATCAGCCCCAGCATTTT. This translates into CASKDRGGNQPQHF. The genes are TRBV2 and TRBJ1-5; 8 nucleotides line up with TRBD1. CDR1 and CDR2 from the germline V gene are SNHLY and FYNNEI. The CDR3 has 14 residues. V shed 7 bases and J 2 bases; nucleotides not matched to a gene: 4.

The J gene is TRBJ2-1, the V gene TRBV9, with 7 nucleotides matching TRBD2. This CDR3 spans 15 amino acids. Germline loops: CDR1 SGDLS, CDR2 YYNGEE. With 4 bases clipped from V and 4 bases from J, the junction kept 8 bases outside the gene matches. CDR3 region: CASSPPSGGYNEQFF. CDR3 in DNA: TGTGCCAGCAGCCCCCCTTCGGGAGGATACAATGAGCAGTTCTTC.

The chain carries TRBV5-7 and TRBJ2-4; TRBD1 aligns across 8 bases. TRBV5-7 is treated as an ORF (open reading frame) with a function not yet certain. This CDR3 is 17 amino acids long. V lost 4 bases to trimming and J lost 0 bases; unmatched junction nucleotides: 9. CDR3 protein: CASSLGTGQLAKNIQYF. CDR3 nucleotides: TGTGCCAGCAGCCTGGGGACAGGACAGCTAGCCAAAAACATTCAGTACTTC.

CDR3 loop: CASSTPTTSGSYNSPLHF. CDR3 nucleotides: TGTGCCAGCAGCACGCCCACGACATCCGGCTCCTATAATTCACCCCTCCACTTT. The chain joins TRBV7-3 to TRBJ1-6; D is undetermined. Germline values: CDR1 SGHTA, CDR2 FQGTGA. CDR3 length: 18 amino acids. The V end was cut by 5 bases, the J end by 0 bases, with 17 bases between.

The V gene is TRBV6-1, the J gene TRBJ1-5, with D possibly matching TRBD1 (6 bases). Germline V gives CDR1 MNHNS, CDR2 SASEGT. V dropped 3 bases and J dropped 3 bases, with 27 bases sitting between them. The CDR3 has 20 amino acids. This CDR3 is CASSERVRPGQQYLNQPQHF. The CDR3 bases are TGTGCCAGCAGTGAGCGGGTTCGTCCGGGACAACAGTACCTCAATCAGCCCCAGCATTTT.

The V and J genes are TRBV5-5 and TRBJ1-2; 9 bases align to TRBD1. Germline values: CDR1 SGHKS, CDR2 YYEKEE (reference sequence). The CDR3 length is 14 residues. The J segment lost 2 bases and the V segment lost 3 bases, leaving 2 bases of the junction unmatched. The CDR3 DNA reads TGTGCCAGCAGCTGGACAGGGGACAACTATGGCTACACCTTC. This gives the protein CASSWTGDNYGYTF.

The chain joins TRBV5-1 to TRBJ2-1; D may be TRBD2 (6 bases). CDR1 is SGHRS, CDR2 YFSETQ, per germline. V lost 1 base, J lost 4 bases, and 15 bases lay in between. This CDR3 spans 16 amino acids. CDR3: CASSLKAGSTYNEQFF. CDR3 DNA: TGCGCCAGCAGCTTGAAAGCGGGTTCTACTTACAATGAGCAGTTCTTC.

The chain joins TRBV29-1 to TRBJ1-2; TRBD1 aligns across 7 bases. The junction had 8 bases not matched to a gene; V was cut back by 6 bases and J by 4 bases. There are 13 residues in the CDR3. Germline loops: CDR1 SQVTM, CDR2 ANQGSEA. This chain's CDR3 is CSVGETGLYGYTF. CDR3 DNA sequence: TGCAGCGTGGGCGAGACAGGGCTCTATGGCTACACCTTC.

The chain carries TRBV11-2 and TRBJ1-4; D not resolved. CDR3 length: 14 amino acids. The ends were cut back, 5 bases at V and 0 bases at J, with 7 bases in the middle. Germline V gene data show CDR1 as SGHAT and CDR2 as FQNNGV. The CDR3 DNA follows: TGTGCCAGCAGCCCCTCTGCAACTAATGAAAAACTGTTTTTT. This sequence encodes CASSPSATNEKLFF.

The J gene is TRBJ1-2, the V gene TRBV28; 12 nucleotides agree with TRBD1. The CDR3 is 17 residues long. Per germline, CDR1 MDHEN and CDR2 SYDVKM. J gave up 3 bases and V 6 bases, and 11 bases lay outside the gene matches. The CDR3 here is CASSEGQGAGQDYGYTF. CDR3 coding DNA: TGTGCCAGCAGCGAGGGACAGGGGGCAGGTCAGGACTATGGCTACACCTTC.

This clone was recorded once. The chain joins TRBV2 to TRBJ1-1, with TRBD1 matching over 9 bases. Germline V CDR1 and CDR2: SNHLY, FYNNEI. The ends lost 9 bases at V and 5 bases at J; junction bases unmatched: 4. The CDR3 length is 12 residues. The CDR3: CASQGTGTEAFF. DNA for the CDR3: TGTGCCAGTCAAGGGACAGGGACTGAAGCTTTCTTT.

This clone was seen a single time. The chain carries TRBV7-2 and TRBJ1-1, with TRBD1 as a possible D gene (6 bases). CDR3 length: 16 residues. The germline gives CDR1 SGHTA, CDR2 FQGNSA. The V end lost 0 bases, the J end lost 0 bases, and 11 bases lay between the germline ends. The CDR3: CASSLAPGQMNTEAFF. The DNA of the CDR3 is TGTGCCAGCAGCTTAGCGCCAGGACAGATGAACACTGAAGCTTTCTTT.

The chain has TRBV10-3 and TRBJ1-5, with a weak D call TRBD1 (5 bases). Deletions cut 6 bases from V and 5 bases from J, with 11 bases between. From germline, CDR1 is ENHRY and CDR2 SYGVKD. This CDR3 contains 13 residues. The CDR3 region is CAIRGQGDQPQHF. The CDR3 region has the DNA TGTGCCATCAGGGGTCAGGGTGATCAGCCCCAGCATTTT.

This clone was picked up a small number of times. This chain connects TRBV5-1 to TRBJ1-2, with a weak D call TRBD1 (5 bases). The ends were cut back, 1 base at V and 0 bases at J, with 13 bases in the middle. The germline V gene has CDR1 SGHRS and CDR2 YFSETQ. CDR3 length: 16 amino acids. The CDR3 loop is CASSLSAGSANYGYTF. CDR3 DNA sequence: TGCGCCAGCAGCTTGTCCGCAGGGTCGGCTAACTATGGCTACACCTTC.

The V call is TRBV19, the J call TRBJ1-4; D gene unclear. Trimming pared 3 bases from V and 0 bases from J, leaving 11 bases between. CDR3 length: 16 residues. Germline values: CDR1 LNHDA, CDR2 SQIVND (reference sequence). The CDR3 spells CASSIRRPATNEKLFF. The DNA of the CDR3 is TGTGCCAGTAGTATTCGCAGGCCTGCAACTAATGAAAAACTGTTTTTT.

The chain joins TRBV9 to TRBJ1-6, with unresolved D. The V gene lost 3 bases and the J gene lost 4 bases, with 8 bases spanning the gap. This CDR3 is built from 14 residues. Germline V gene sequence: CDR1 SGDLS, CDR2 YYNGEE. The CDR3 loop reads CASSAGDYNSPLHF. CDR3 nucleotide sequence: TGTGCCAGCAGCGCCGGAGATTATAATTCACCCCTCCACTTT.

The V and J genes are TRBV28 and TRBJ1-6, with D perhaps matching TRBD1 (5 bases). Looked up from germline, CDR1 is MDHEN and CDR2 is SYDVKM. V dropped 2 bases and J dropped 5 bases, with 7 bases sitting between them. The CDR3 is 14 residues long. CDR3 bases: TGTGCCAGCAGTTTAACGGACAATAATTCACCCCTCCACTTT. Protein sequence: CASSLTDNNSPLHF.

The chain carries TRBV3-1 (or the pseudogene TRBV3-2) and TRBJ2-7, with TRBD1 as a possible D gene (5 bases). The CDR3 loop spans 13 amino acids. The V gene's germline CDR1 is LGHDT and CDR2 YNNKEL (reference sequence). Between the trimmed V and J ends, which lost 6 bases and 6 bases, there was a span of 15 bases. As DNA, the CDR3 is TGTGCCAGCAGATTCTTCGACAGTAGCGAGCAGTACTTC. This translates into CASRFFDSSEQYF.